The clone carrying this T cell receptor beta chain has just one count. CDR3 size: 14 residues. The J segment lost 6 bases and the V segment lost 6 bases, leaving 8 bases of the junction unmatched. Germline CDR1 reads MNHEY; CDR2 reads SVGEGT. The record originates from a study of blood T cell repertoires in COVID-19. Study-wide context: Sources were T cells, B-cell-depleted T cells, or PBMCs; the material itself was cDNA or gDNA.

The table came from immunoSEQ multiplex PCR; TCRdb's copy has only in-frame clones and leaves some out. The table has about 63,000 clones, roughly 77% seen once. The sample comprised peripheral blood. The chain couples TRBV6-2 or TRBV6-3 to TRBJ1-2; the match to TRBD1 covers 9 bases. This TCR was sampled from a man aged 55 to 70 with COVID-19, enrolled during active disease. The CDR3 sequence is CASRPTGGANGYTF. In DNA form, the CDR3 reads TGTGCCAGCAGACCTACAGGGGGCGCGAATGGCTACACCTTC.